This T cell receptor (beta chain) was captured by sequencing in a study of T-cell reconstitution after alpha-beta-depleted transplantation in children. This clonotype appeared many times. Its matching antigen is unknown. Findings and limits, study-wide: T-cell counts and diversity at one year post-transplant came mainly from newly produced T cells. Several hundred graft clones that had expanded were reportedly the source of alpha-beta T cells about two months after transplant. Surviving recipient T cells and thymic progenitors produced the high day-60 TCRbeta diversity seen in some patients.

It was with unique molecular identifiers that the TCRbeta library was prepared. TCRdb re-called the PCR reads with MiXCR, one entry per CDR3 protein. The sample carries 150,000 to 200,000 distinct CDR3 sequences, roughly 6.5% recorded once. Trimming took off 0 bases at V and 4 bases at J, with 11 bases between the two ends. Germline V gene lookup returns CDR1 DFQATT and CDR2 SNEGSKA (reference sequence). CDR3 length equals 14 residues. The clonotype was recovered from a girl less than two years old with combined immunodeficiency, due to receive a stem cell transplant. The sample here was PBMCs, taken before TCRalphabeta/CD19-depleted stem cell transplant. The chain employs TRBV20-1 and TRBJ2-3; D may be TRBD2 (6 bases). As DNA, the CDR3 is TGCAGTGCTAGAGATTTCGGAGGGCCAGATACGCAGTATTTT. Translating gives CSARDFGGPDTQYF.